Below, 31 T cell receptor beta chains from the same sample are listed, as sequenced in a study of beta chain features in type 1 diabetes. Sequencing targeted expressed TCRB transcripts, as all isolated RNA had been reverse transcribed. The repertoire was sequenced with immunoSEQ multiplex PCR; TCRdb's copy has only in-frame clones and lacks some. The sample records hundreds of thousands of clones, roughly a sixth being singletons. Sequencing input: naive CD4+ T cells from blood. The receptors were gathered from a woman aged 18-29 years in good health.

This clone was counted a few times. The chain combines TRBV2 with TRBJ2-7, with 7 bases matching TRBD1. Trimming at V came to 6 bases and at J to 0 bases, leaving 5 bases not matched to a gene. Germline V gives CDR1 SNHLY, CDR2 FYNNEI. The CDR3 spans 14 residues. The CDR3, as DNA: TGTGCCAGCAGGCAACAGGGGACCTCCTACGAGCAGTACTTC. It encodes CASRQQGTSYEQYF.

This CDR3 is CASSPLGWTKSYNEQFF. In DNA form, the CDR3 reads TGCGCCAGCAGCCCCCTAGGCTGGACAAAGAGTTACAATGAGCAGTTCTTC. The rearrangement links TRBV4-1 to TRBJ2-1; D is possibly TRBD1 (5 bases). V was shortened by 4 bases and J by 4 bases, with 20 bases between the two germline ends. The CDR3 has 17 residues. Looked up from germline, CDR1 is MGHRA and CDR2 is YSYEKL.

The chain recombines TRBV6-5 with TRBJ2-1, with 8 bases lining up with TRBD2. CDR1 is MNHEY and CDR2 is SVGAGI in the germline V gene. V dropped 8 bases and J dropped 6; count of bases not matched to a gene: 9. CDR3 length: 14 amino acids. CDR3 in DNA: TGTGCCAGCGGAATAGCGGGAAACCCCAATGAGCAGTTCTTC. This translates into CASGIAGNPNEQFF.

A few counts support this clone. This chain connects TRBV5-1 to TRBJ2-5, with D perhaps matching TRBD2 (6 bases). V dropped 4 bases and J dropped 3 bases, with 13 bases sitting between them. The CDR3 contains 14 residues. Germline assignment: CDR1 SGHRS and CDR2 YFSETQ. The DNA for the CDR3 is TGCGCCAGCAGCAGGGGACTGGCGGAAGAGACCCAGTACTTC. Translated, it gives CASSRGLAEETQYF.

This clone was detected only a few times. The chain couples TRBV15 to TRBJ2-1, with TRBD2 identical over 8 bases. The junction had 8 bases not matched to a gene; V was cut back by 4 bases and J by 6 bases. The CDR3 totals 15 residues. Germline loops: CDR1 LNHNV, CDR2 YYDKDF (reference sequence). The CDR3 is CATSKPGLGGNEQFF. CDR3 in DNA: TGTGCCACCAGCAAACCGGGACTAGGAGGCAATGAGCAGTTCTTC.

This chain connects TRBV2 to TRBJ2-1; 7 nucleotides align to TRBD2. The CDR3 runs to 15 residues. CDR1 is SNHLY, CDR2 FYNNEI, per germline. Trimming at V came to 7 bases and at J to 6 bases, leaving 12 bases not matched to a gene. The CDR3 DNA reads TGTGCCAGCACTGGTGGACTAGGTTGGGGCAATGAGCAGTTCTTC. Translating it yields CASTGGLGWGNEQFF. Combining the CDR3 with reference TRBV2 and TRBJ2-1 gives the whole variable domain EPEVTQTPSHQVTQMGQEVILRCVPISNHLYFYWYRQILGQKVEFLVSFYNNEISEKSEIFDDQFSVERPDGSNFTLKIRSTKLEDSAMYFCASTGGLGWGNEQFFGPGTRLTVL.

With regard to this clone: One end of the junction is discordant with germline, which a read error may explain. The V and J genes are TRBV2 and TRBJ2-2; 7 nucleotides match TRBD1. The CDR3 covers 15 residues. The V gene's germline CDR1 is SNHLY and CDR2 FYNNEI. DNA for the CDR3: TGTGCCAGCACCCCGAGACAGGGAGCCACCGTGGAGCTGTTTTTT. It yields the protein CASTPRQGATVELFF.

The rearrangement joins TRBV2 to TRBJ2-5, with 9 bases fitting TRBD2. This CDR3 has 18 residues. Germline V gene data show CDR1 as SNHLY and CDR2 as FYNNEI. V lost 7 bases, J lost 2 bases, and 17 bases stayed unmatched. CDR3 DNA sequence: TGTGCCAGCAAGACATCTCTGCTGGGGACTAGCTTTCAAGAGACCCAGTACTTC. Amino acid sequence: CASKTSLLGTSFQETQYF.

The rearrangement joins TRBV6-6 to TRBJ2-7, with D perhaps TRBD1 (5 bases). V lost 0 bases, J lost 6 bases, and 15 bases lay in between. The CDR3 contains 15 residues. Germline V gene data show CDR1 as MNHNY and CDR2 as SVGAGI (reference sequence). CDR3 nucleotide sequence: TGTGCCAGCAGTTACTCACTGCAGGGCATGGTCGAGCAGTACTTC. Translated, it gives CASSYSLQGMVEQYF.

The table lists this clone with a few counts. This chain joins TRBV5-4 and TRBJ1-2; D is ambiguous. Germline V gene lookup returns CDR1 SGHNT and CDR2 YYREEE (reference sequence). The V end lost 4 bases, the J end lost 9 bases, and 19 bases lay between the germline ends. The CDR3 has 14 residues. The CDR3 region is CASSPDQQTMRYTF. The CDR3 DNA follows: TGTGCCAGCAGCCCCGATCAGCAAACTATGCGCTACACCTTC.

The CDR3 loop is CASGSRPTEQFF. Here the CDR3 DNA reads TGTGCTAGTGGGTCGAGACCCACTGAGCAGTTCTTC. The chain couples TRBV12-5 to TRBJ2-1; no firm D call. This CDR3 region has 12 residues. Germline CDR1 LGHNT, CDR2 FRNRAP. V lost 6 bases and J 9 bases, leaving 12 bases between the germline ends. The full variable domain, rest sourced from reference TRBV12-5 and TRBJ2-1, is DARVTQTPRHKVTEMGQEVTMRCQPILGHNTVFWYRQTMMQGLELLAYFRNRAPLDDSGMPKDRFSAEMPDATLATLKIQPSEPRDSAVYFCASGSRPTEQFFGPGTRLTVL.

This clone was observed a handful of times. The chain joins TRBV11-2 to TRBJ2-7; the match to TRBD1 covers 7 bases. Germline CDR1 SGHAT, CDR2 FQNNGV. The CDR3 loop spans 15 amino acids. Trimming at V came to 3 bases and at J to 0 bases, leaving 5 bases not matched to a gene. CDR3 nucleotide sequence: TGTGCCAGCAGCTTCACACAGGGGAGCTCCTACGAGCAGTACTTC. It encodes CASSFTQGSSYEQYF.

This clone was detected a few times. This sample also contains other DNA sequences that code for the same CDR3. This chain links TRBV20-1 with TRBJ2-3, with D unclear. The CDR3 has 11 amino acids. V was cut by 2 bases and J by 3 bases, with 3 bases left in between. Germline CDR1 reads DFQATT; CDR2 reads SNEGSKA (reference sequence). Here the CDR3 DNA reads TGCAGTGCTAGAATAACAGATACGCAGTATTTT. It yields the protein CSARITDTQYF.

Remarks on this clone: At one end the junction does not follow the germline gene, possibly because of a read error. The chain carries TRBV2 and TRBJ2-3; 7 positions match TRBD2. Germline assignment: CDR1 SNHLY and CDR2 FYNNEI. The CDR3 has 13 residues. CDR3 bases: TGTGCCAGCAGTGACGCGCTAGCGGCAAAACGGGATTTT. As protein: CASSDALAAKRDF.

This clone has a handful of counts. The chain has TRBV4-3 and TRBJ2-7; maybe TRBD1 (6 bases). Trimming took 0 bases from V and 8 from J, leaving 17 bases between them. CDR1 is LGHNA and CDR2 is YSLEER in the germline V gene. CDR3 size: 15 residues. The CDR3 coding sequence is TGCGCCAGCAGCCAAGATCTGACAGGCCCTACGCAGCAGTACTTC. This sequence encodes CASSQDLTGPTQQYF.

V usage is TRBV27 and J usage is TRBJ1-4; possibly TRBD1 for D (5 bases). Trimming removed 5 bases at V and 8 bases at J, with 18 bases between. Germline CDR1 reads MNHEY; CDR2 reads SMNVEV (reference sequence). The CDR3 runs to 15 residues. CDR3 region: CASSPSGGLGEKLFF. Here the CDR3 DNA reads TGTGCCAGCAGTCCCTCCGGGGGTCTCGGAGAAAAACTGTTTTTT.

This clone was observed a few times. The chain combines TRBV11-2 with TRBJ2-1; D perhaps matches TRBD2 (6 bases). Between the trimmed V and J ends, which lost 6 bases and 0 bases, there was a span of 12 bases. This CDR3 contains 15 residues. The germline CDR1 and CDR2 sequences are SGHAT and FQNNGV. CDR3 sequence: CASRVAEGSYNEQFF. CDR3 sequence (DNA): TGTGCCAGCAGGGTAGCGGAAGGCTCCTACAATGAGCAGTTCTTC.

This clone showed up just a few times. DNA for the CDR3: TGTGCCATCAGTGACGTTCGGCAGGGGGCCGATGACTATGGCTACACCTTC. Encoded protein: CAISDVRQGADDYGYTF. The chain employs TRBV10-3 and TRBJ1-2; 8 bases agree with TRBD1. The length of the CDR3 is 17 residues. V lost 3 bases and J lost 3; bases outside the gene matches: 12. Germline V gene data show CDR1 as ENHRY and CDR2 as SYGVKD.

This clone appeared a few times. In nucleotides, the CDR3 is TGTGCCTCGAGGCCACTAGCGTTTTCGAACACCGGGGAGCTGTTTTTT. It encodes CASRPLAFSNTGELFF. V usage is TRBV10-3 and J usage is TRBJ2-2; 7 bases are a match to TRBD2. The junction had 12 bases not matched to a gene; V was cut back by 11 bases and J by 0 bases. Germline V gene lookup returns CDR1 ENHRY and CDR2 SYGVKD. The CDR3 extends over 16 amino acids.

This chain joins TRBV29-1 and TRBJ2-1; TRBD2 matches 10 bases. V lost 6 bases to trimming and J lost 9 bases; unmatched junction nucleotides: 17. This CDR3 has 16 amino acids. CDR1 and CDR2 from the germline V gene are SQVTM and ANQGSEA. CDR3 residues: CSVPRGSSGRSGEQFF. The CDR3, as DNA: TGCAGCGTCCCGAGAGGGAGTAGCGGGAGGAGCGGTGAGCAGTTCTTC.

This clone was counted only a few times. The chain carries TRBV7-3 and TRBJ2-3; D unclear. Germline assignment: CDR1 SGHTA and CDR2 FQGTGA. The ends were cut back, 2 bases at V and 5 bases at J, with 8 bases in the middle. The CDR3 runs 13 residues. The CDR3 sequence: CASSLFVGDTQYF. The CDR3 DNA reads TGTGCCAGCAGCTTATTCGTAGGAGATACGCAGTATTTT. Full variable domain (outside the CDR3, taken from reference TRBV7-3 and TRBJ2-3): GAGVSQTPSNKVTEKGKYVELRCDPISGHTALYWYRQSLGQGPEFLIYFQGTGAADDSGLPNDRFFAVRPEGSVSTLKIQRTERGDSAVYLCASSLFVGDTQYFGPGTRLTVL.

This clone showed up just a few times. At one end the junction does not follow the germline gene, possibly because of a read error. The chain combines TRBV7-3 with TRBJ1-2, with 9 bases aligning to TRBD1. Per the germline V gene, CDR1 is SGHTA and CDR2 is FQGTGA. The length of the CDR3 is 13 residues. The CDR3 coding sequence is TGTGCCAGCAGCCTAACAGGGGGCGTTGGCTACACCTTC. Its translation: CASSLTGGVGYTF.

This clone was seen only a few times. This chain links TRBV27 with TRBJ2-3, with D unclear. Germline loops: CDR1 MNHEY, CDR2 SMNVEV (reference sequence). This CDR3 is built from 14 residues. V was pared by 2 bases and J by 2 bases, with 8 bases between. In DNA, the CDR3 is TGTGCCAGCAGTTTAGAATTCCACACAGATACGCAGTATTTT. As protein: CASSLEFHTDTQYF.

The V call is TRBV27, the J call TRBJ1-2, with 10 bases lining up with TRBD1. This CDR3 comprises 15 residues. Losses at the gene ends were 5 bases for V and 7 bases for J; bases not matched to a gene: 10. Germline V gene lookup returns CDR1 MNHEY and CDR2 SMNVEV (reference sequence). The CDR3 coding sequence is TGTGCCAGCAGTAACATAGGACAGGGGGGGGCTGGCTACACCTTC. Encoded protein: CASSNIGQGGAGYTF.

The chain joins TRBV7-2 to TRBJ2-1, with D possibly being TRBD2 (6 bases). The CDR3 sequence is 15 residues long. CDR1 SGHTA and CDR2 FQGNSA come from the germline V gene. Trimming stripped 1 base from V and 4 bases from J, with 11 bases between. In DNA form, the CDR3 reads TGTGCCAGCAGCTTAGTGAGCGGGCCTTACAATGAGCAGTTCTTC. Residues: CASSLVSGPYNEQFF. Supplemented by reference TRBV7-2 and TRBJ2-1, the full variable domain reads GAGVSQSPSNKVTEKGKDVELRCDPISGHTALYWYRQSLGQGLEFLIYFQGNSAPDKSGLPSDRFSAERTGGSVSTLTIQRTQQEDSAVYLCASSLVSGPYNEQFFGPGTRLTVL.

V usage is TRBV11-1 and J usage is TRBJ2-5; D gene uncertain. V was clipped by 7 bases and J by 3 bases, with 12 bases between them. The CDR3 loop spans 13 amino acids. Germline lookup yields CDR1 SGHAT and CDR2 FQDESV (reference sequence). The CDR3 sequence: CASKLGSKETQYF. DNA for the CDR3: TGTGCCAGCAAATTGGGCTCGAAAGAGACCCAGTACTTC.

This clone was recorded a few times. V is TRBV11-2 and J is TRBJ2-3; possible D gene TRBD1, 6 bases. Trimming took 5 bases from V and 2 from J, leaving 11 bases between them. This CDR3 spans 14 amino acids. Per germline, CDR1 SGHAT and CDR2 FQNNGV. The CDR3 DNA follows: TGTGCCAGCAGCCCTTGGGACAACACAGATACGCAGTATTTT. Its translation is CASSPWDNTDTQYF.

This clone was recorded at least ten times. The rearrangement links TRBV14 to TRBJ1-1; the D is unclear. The CDR3 covers 13 residues. The germline V gene has CDR1 SGHDN and CDR2 FVKESK. The V end was cut by 4 bases, the J end by 1 base, with 7 bases between. The CDR3 DNA reads TGTGCCAGCAGCCTTCACGAGAACACTGAAGCTTTCTTT. Residues: CASSLHENTEAFF.

This clone was counted only a few times. The rearrangement joins TRBV7-9 to TRBJ1-1; a possible D gene is TRBD1 (6 bases). V lost 4 bases and J lost 5, with 11 bases in between. CDR1 is SEHNR, CDR2 FQNEAQ, per germline (reference sequence). The CDR3 spans 13 residues. CDR3 in amino acids: CASSYRVGTEAFF. CDR3 DNA sequence: TGTGCCAGCAGCTACAGGGTGGGGACTGAAGCTTTCTTT. Complete variable domain (other parts from reference TRBV7-9 and TRBJ1-1): DTGVSQNPRHKITKRGQNVTFRCDPISEHNRLYWYRQTLGQGPEFLTYFQNEAQLEKSRLLSDRFSAERPKGSFSTLEIQRTEQGDSAMYLCASSYRVGTEAFFGQGTRLTVV.

This clone was seen more than once but under ten times. The chain has TRBV5-4 and TRBJ2-3; 9 positions match TRBD2. The CDR3 extends over 17 amino acids. Germline trimming cut 3 bases from V and 4 bases from J; bases unmatched to any gene: 12. Germline values: CDR1 SGHNT, CDR2 YYREEE (reference sequence). This CDR3 is CASSSLLGGRGADTQYF. The CDR3 coding sequence is TGTGCCAGCAGCTCCCTTCTGGGCGGGAGGGGTGCAGATACGCAGTATTTT.

CDR3 coding DNA: TGTGCCACCGGGGCGGGACTGTACAATGAGCAGTTCTTC. Protein product: CATGAGLYNEQFF. The rearrangement uses TRBV18 and TRBJ2-1, with D possibly TRBD2 on 6 matching bases. V gave up 10 bases and J gave up 4 bases, with 14 bases separating them. The CDR3 is made up of 13 amino acids. Germline loops: CDR1 KGHSH, CDR2 LQKENI.